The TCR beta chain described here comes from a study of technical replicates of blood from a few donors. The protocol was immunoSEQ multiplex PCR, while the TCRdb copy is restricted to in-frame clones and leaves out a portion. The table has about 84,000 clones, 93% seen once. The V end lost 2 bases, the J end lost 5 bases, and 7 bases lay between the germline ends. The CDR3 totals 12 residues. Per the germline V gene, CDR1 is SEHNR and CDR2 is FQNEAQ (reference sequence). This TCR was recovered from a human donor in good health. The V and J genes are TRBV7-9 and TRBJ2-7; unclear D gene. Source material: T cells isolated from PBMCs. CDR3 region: CASSLPPDEQYF. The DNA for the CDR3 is TGTGCCAGCAGCTTACCCCCGGACGAGCAGTACTTC.